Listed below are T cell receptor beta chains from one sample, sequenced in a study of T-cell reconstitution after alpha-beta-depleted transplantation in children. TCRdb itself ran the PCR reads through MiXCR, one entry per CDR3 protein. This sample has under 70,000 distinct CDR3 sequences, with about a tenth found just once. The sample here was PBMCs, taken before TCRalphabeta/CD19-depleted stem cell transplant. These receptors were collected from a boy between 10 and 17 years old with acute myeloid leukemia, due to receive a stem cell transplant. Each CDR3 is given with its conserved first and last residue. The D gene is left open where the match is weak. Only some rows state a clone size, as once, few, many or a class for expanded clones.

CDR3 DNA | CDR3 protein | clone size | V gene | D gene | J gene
TGTGCCAGCTCACCACCTCGGACAGGCCAAAGGAACACTGAAGCTTTCTTT | CASSPPRTGQRNTEAFF | few | TRBV18 | TRBD1 | TRBJ1-1
TGTGCCAGTAGTTTCACGATCGGGACAGGGACTGAAGCTTTCTTT | CASSFTIGTGTEAFF | many | TRBV19 | TRBD1 | TRBJ1-1
TGTGCCAGCAGCCGGGGGCTTACTGGGAATGAGCAGTTCTTC | CASSRGLTGNEQFF | few | TRBV7-2 | - | TRBJ2-1
TGTGCCAGCAGCTCCAGGGGGGGTAGGACAGGGTCCAATGAGCAGTTCTTC | CASSSRGGRTGSNEQFF | many | TRBV7-3 | - | TRBJ2-1
TGCAGCATTCCACAGGGGTCAGAGACCCAGTACTTC | CSIPQGSETQYF | - | TRBV29-1 | TRBD1 | TRBJ2-5
TGCGCCAGCAGCCAAGATAGGGTAGCGGGAGCGGCTGAGCAGTTCTTC | CASSQDRVAGAAEQFF | many | TRBV4-3 | TRBD2 | TRBJ2-1
TGTGCCAGCAGCTCCGGGACAGGGGTCACTGAAGCTTTCTTT | CASSSGTGVTEAFF | many | TRBV6-1 | TRBD1 | TRBJ1-1
TGTGCCAGCAGTTTCCTCGGTAGCGGGAGGGCCATCGATGAGCAGTTCTTC | CASSFLGSGRAIDEQFF | many | TRBV12-3/TRBV12-4 | TRBD2 | TRBJ2-1
TGTGCCGGTCTGGGGGGCTCCCCTGGGGCCAACGTCCTGACTTTC | CAGLGGSPGANVLTF | many | TRBV12-3/TRBV12-4 | - | TRBJ2-6
TGTGCCAGCAGTTTAACAGGCGCTGGGGCCAACGTCCTGACTTTC | CASSLTGAGANVLTF | - | TRBV28 | - | TRBJ2-6
TGTGCCAGCAGTCCTTTTTTTCCAGGGGAAAAACTGTTTTTT | CASSPFFPGEKLFF | many | TRBV27 | - | TRBJ1-4
TGCAGTGCCGTGGGGACGGTGAACACTGAAGCTTTCTTT | CSAVGTVNTEAFF | many | TRBV20-1 | - | TRBJ1-1
TGCGCCAGCAGCTTGTCCGGGACTAACTCCTACAATGAGCAGTTCTTC | CASSLSGTNSYNEQFF | many | TRBV5-1 | TRBD2 | TRBJ2-1
TGTGCCAGCAGTTCGGGACTAGCGCCCTACAATGAGCAGTTCTTC | CASSSGLAPYNEQFF | many | TRBV12-3/TRBV12-4 | TRBD2 | TRBJ2-1
TGTGCCAGCAGCTCAGATCCGGGACAGGGTAGGGATGAGCAGTTCTTC | CASSSDPGQGRDEQFF | - | TRBV11-3 | TRBD1 | TRBJ2-1
TGCGCCAGCAGCTTGGCTGGGTCTCTTGGCTACACCTTC | CASSLAGSLGYTF | many | TRBV5-1 | - | TRBJ1-2
TGTGCCAGGCGTGCAGGCCGCAATGAGCAGTTCTTC | CARRAGRNEQFF | many | TRBV6-5 | - | TRBJ2-1
TGCGCCAGCAGCTTCGCGGGACAGGGACTTTTTGGCGGCACCGGGGAGCTGTTTTTT | CASSFAGQGLFGGTGELFF | many | TRBV5-1 | TRBD1 | TRBJ2-2
TGTGCCAGCAGTGGCCGACAGGGTTCCTATAATTCACCCCTCCACTTT | CASSGRQGSYNSPLHF | many | TRBV12-3/TRBV12-4 | TRBD1 | TRBJ1-6
TGCAGTGGCGGCCGGGGCTACACCTTC | CSGGRGYTF | many | TRBV20-1 | - | TRBJ1-2
TGTGCCAGCAGATTACAGGGGATAAGCACAGATACGCAGTATTTT | CASRLQGISTDTQYF | - | TRBV27 | TRBD1 | TRBJ2-3
TGCGCCAGCAGCCAAGATGCGGGTAGATGGCCCGGACTAGCGGGAGGGCGACGAGACAATGAGCAGTTCTTC | CASSQDAGRWPGLAGGRRDNEQFF | many | TRBV4-1 | TRBD2 | TRBJ2-1
TGCGCCAGCAGGGCGTTGGGGGCGCGGACCGGGGAGCTGTTTTTT | CASRALGARTGELFF | many | TRBV5-1 | - | TRBJ2-2
TGCGCCAGCAGCCCACAGGGGTCGGGTAACTATGGCTACACCTTC | CASSPQGSGNYGYTF | many | TRBV5-1 | TRBD1 | TRBJ1-2
TGTGCCAGCAGCCCCCAGGGCGGGGGCGCAAACTATGGCTACACCTTC | CASSPQGGGANYGYTF | many | TRBV7-3 | - | TRBJ1-2
TGTGCCAGCAGCTTAGCCCTAGCCAGTCAGCCCCAGCATTTT | CASSLALASQPQHF | - | TRBV7-2 | - | TRBJ1-5
TGTGCCAGCAGCTTACCAGGGACCCACTATGGCTACACCTTC | CASSLPGTHYGYTF | - | TRBV11-1 | - | TRBJ1-2
TGTGCCAGCAGCCAAGTGGGGACAGGCTTGAACACTGAAGCTTTCTTT | CASSQVGTGLNTEAFF | many | TRBV4-2 | TRBD1 | TRBJ1-1
TGTGCCAGCAACCCAACAGGGGGAGGAGATACGCAGTATTTT | CASNPTGGGDTQYF | many | TRBV12-3/TRBV12-4 | TRBD1 | TRBJ2-3
TGCAGCGTTGTCGGGGGAAAGAACACTGAAGCTTTCTTT | CSVVGGKNTEAFF | many | TRBV29-1 | - | TRBJ1-1
TGCGCCAGCAGCTCCTTACAGGGGAACACTGAAGCTTTCTTT | CASSSLQGNTEAFF | - | TRBV5-1 | - | TRBJ1-1
TGTGCCAGCAGCGGGGGACTAGCGGGGGGGCCGAATGAGCAGTTCTTC | CASSGGLAGGPNEQFF | - | TRBV5-5 | TRBD2 | TRBJ2-1
TGTGCCAGCAGACAAGCAGGCCACCTGAACACCGGGGAGCTGTTTTTT | CASRQAGHLNTGELFF | - | TRBV14 | - | TRBJ2-2
TGTGCCAGCAGCTTGGGACCCGGACGCGGGGGGCACCAAGAGACCCAGTACTTC | CASSLGPGRGGHQETQYF | - | TRBV5-5 | TRBD2 | TRBJ2-5
TGCGCCAGCAGCCAACCTAGCGGGAGATACAATGAGCAGTTCTTC | CASSQPSGRYNEQFF | many | TRBV4-3 | TRBD2 | TRBJ2-1
TGTGCCACCGGAGGGACAGCGACAACTAATGAAAAACTGTTTTTT | CATGGTATTNEKLFF | many | TRBV3-1 | TRBD1 | TRBJ1-4
TGTGCCAGCAGCCACAGGGTTGGGAATGAAAAACTGTTTTTT | CASSHRVGNEKLFF | many | TRBV12-3/TRBV12-4 | - | TRBJ1-4
TGTGCCAGCAGGACGGACAGGGGGAGCCCGCCCCAGCATTTT | CASRTDRGSPPQHF | - | TRBV6-2/TRBV6-3 | TRBD1 | TRBJ1-5
TGTGCCAGCAGTTACTTACCCCCTGGCGCCGGGCTGAACACTGAAGCTTTCTTT | CASSYLPPGAGLNTEAFF | many | TRBV6-5 | - | TRBJ1-1
TGCGCCAGCAGCCAAACCGGGGGGGCCAAAAACATTCAGTACTTC | CASSQTGGAKNIQYF | many | TRBV4-1 | TRBD2 | TRBJ2-4
TGCGCCAGTCGCCGGGACTTCTCCTACAATGAGCAGTTCTTC | CASRRDFSYNEQFF | many | TRBV5-1 | - | TRBJ2-1
TGCAGCGTTGAAGGACCCACGACCGCCAAAAACATTCAGTACTTC | CSVEGPTTAKNIQYF | - | TRBV29-1 | - | TRBJ2-4
TGTGCCAGCAGTTCTGCCTATAGCGGGGCTTCCTACAATGAGCAGTTCTTC | CASSSAYSGASYNEQFF | few | TRBV27 | TRBD2 | TRBJ2-1
TGTGCCAGCAGCCCGACCGGGAGGGGCAAAGAGACCCAGTACTTC | CASSPTGRGKETQYF | - | TRBV6-1 | TRBD2 | TRBJ2-5